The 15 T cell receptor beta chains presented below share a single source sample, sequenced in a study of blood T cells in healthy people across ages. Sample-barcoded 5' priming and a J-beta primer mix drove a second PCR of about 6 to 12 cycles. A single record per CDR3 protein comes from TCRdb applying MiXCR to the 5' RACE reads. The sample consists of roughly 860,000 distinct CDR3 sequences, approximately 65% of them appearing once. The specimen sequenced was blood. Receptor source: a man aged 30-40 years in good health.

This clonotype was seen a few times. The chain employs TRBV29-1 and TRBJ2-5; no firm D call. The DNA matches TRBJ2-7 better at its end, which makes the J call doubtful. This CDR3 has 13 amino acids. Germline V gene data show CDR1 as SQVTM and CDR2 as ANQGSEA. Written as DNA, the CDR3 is TGCAGCGTTGAAAGTACATCCCGAGACGAGCAGTACTTC. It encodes CSVESTSRDEQYF.

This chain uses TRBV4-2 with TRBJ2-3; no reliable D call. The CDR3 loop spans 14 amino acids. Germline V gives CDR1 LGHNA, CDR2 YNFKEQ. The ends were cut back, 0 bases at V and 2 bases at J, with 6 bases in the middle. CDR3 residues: CASSQDANTDTQYF. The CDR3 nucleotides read TGTGCCAGCAGCCAAGATGCAAACACAGATACGCAGTATTTT.

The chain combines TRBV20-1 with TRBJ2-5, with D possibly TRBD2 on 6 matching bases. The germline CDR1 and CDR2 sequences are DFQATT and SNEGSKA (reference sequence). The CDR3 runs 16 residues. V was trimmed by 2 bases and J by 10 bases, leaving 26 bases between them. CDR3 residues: CSARPPGATRWGVQYF. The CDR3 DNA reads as TGCAGTGCTAGACCTCCCGGCGCCACCCGATGGGGGGTCCAGTACTTC.

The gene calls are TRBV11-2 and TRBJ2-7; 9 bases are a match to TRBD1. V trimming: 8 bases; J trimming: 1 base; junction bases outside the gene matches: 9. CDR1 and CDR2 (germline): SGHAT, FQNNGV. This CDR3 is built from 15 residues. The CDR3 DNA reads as TGTGCCAGCGGGGTCCACAGGGGGCTTTCCTACGAGCAGTACTTC. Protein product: CASGVHRGLSYEQYF.

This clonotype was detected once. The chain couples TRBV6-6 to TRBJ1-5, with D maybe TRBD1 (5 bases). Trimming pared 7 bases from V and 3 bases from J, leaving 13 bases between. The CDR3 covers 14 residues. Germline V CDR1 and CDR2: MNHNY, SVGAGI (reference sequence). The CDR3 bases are TGTGCCAGCACATTGGGGACGTACAATCAGCCCCAGCATTTT. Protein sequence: CASTLGTYNQPQHF.

As DNA, the CDR3 is TGTGCCAGCAGTACTCCCGGGACAGGGAACTACGAGCAGTACTTC. It encodes CASSTPGTGNYEQYF. J is TRBJ2-7 and V is TRBV6-5; TRBD1 matches at 9 bases. Trimming cost V 5 bases and J 3 bases; bases outside gene matches: 8. The CDR3 has 15 amino acids. CDR1 and CDR2 from the germline V gene are MNHEY and SVGAGI.

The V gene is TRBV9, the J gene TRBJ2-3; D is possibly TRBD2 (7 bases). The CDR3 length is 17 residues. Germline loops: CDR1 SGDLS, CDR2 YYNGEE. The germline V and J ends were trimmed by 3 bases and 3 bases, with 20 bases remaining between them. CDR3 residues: CASSAQGQRGGTDTQYF. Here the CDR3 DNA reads TGTGCCAGCAGCGCCCAGGGGCAGCGGGGTGGGACAGATACGCAGTATTTT.

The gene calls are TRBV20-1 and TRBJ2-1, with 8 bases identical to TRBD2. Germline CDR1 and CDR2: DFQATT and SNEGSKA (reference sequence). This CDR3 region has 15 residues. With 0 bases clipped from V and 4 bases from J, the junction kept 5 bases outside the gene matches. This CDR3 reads CSARDRQRGYNEQFF. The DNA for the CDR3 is TGCAGTGCTAGAGATCGCCAGCGGGGGTACAATGAGCAGTTCTTC.

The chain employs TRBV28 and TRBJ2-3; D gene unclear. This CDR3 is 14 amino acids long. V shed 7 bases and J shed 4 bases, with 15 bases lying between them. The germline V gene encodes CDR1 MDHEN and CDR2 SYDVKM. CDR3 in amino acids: CASTPSLFPDTQYF. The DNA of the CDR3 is TGTGCCAGCACCCCAAGTCTCTTCCCAGATACGCAGTATTTT.

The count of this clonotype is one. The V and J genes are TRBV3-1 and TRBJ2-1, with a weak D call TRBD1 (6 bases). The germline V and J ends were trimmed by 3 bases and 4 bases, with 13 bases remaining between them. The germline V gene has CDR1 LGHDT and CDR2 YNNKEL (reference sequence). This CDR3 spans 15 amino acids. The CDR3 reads CASSQNDRIYNEQFF. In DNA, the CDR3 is TGTGCCAGCAGCCAGAATGACAGGATATACAATGAGCAGTTCTTC.

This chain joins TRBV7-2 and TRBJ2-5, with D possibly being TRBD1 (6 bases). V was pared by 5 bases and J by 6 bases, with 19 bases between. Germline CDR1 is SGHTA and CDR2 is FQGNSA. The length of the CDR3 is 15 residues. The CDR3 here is CASSQDGVQGQTQYF. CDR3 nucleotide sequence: TGTGCCAGCAGCCAAGACGGGGTCCAGGGGCAGACCCAGTACTTC.

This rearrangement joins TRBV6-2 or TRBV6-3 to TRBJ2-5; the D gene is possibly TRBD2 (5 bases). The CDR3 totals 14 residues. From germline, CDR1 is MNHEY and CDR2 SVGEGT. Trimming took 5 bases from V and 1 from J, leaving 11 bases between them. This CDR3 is CASSNGGPQETQYF. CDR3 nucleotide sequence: TGTGCCAGCAGTAACGGAGGACCCCAAGAGACCCAGTACTTC.

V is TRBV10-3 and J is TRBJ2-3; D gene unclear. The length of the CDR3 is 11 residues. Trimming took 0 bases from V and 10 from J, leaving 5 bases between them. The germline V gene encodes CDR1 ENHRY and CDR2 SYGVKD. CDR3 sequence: CAISESESQYF. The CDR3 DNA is TGTGCCATCAGTGAGTCAGAATCGCAGTATTTT.

CDR3 sequence reads: CASSFDRGYYEQYF. The DNA for the CDR3 is TGTGCCAGCAGTTTTGACAGGGGTTACTACGAGCAGTACTTC. The chain recombines TRBV27 with TRBJ2-7; TRBD1 matches at 8 bases. CDR3 size: 14 residues. Unmatched junction bases numbered 4, after V lost 3 bases and J lost 3 bases. CDR1 MNHEY and CDR2 SMNVEV come from the germline V gene (reference sequence).

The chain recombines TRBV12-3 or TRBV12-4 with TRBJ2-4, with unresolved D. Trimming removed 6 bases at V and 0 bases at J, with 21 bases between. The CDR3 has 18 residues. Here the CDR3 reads CASSLEVAAELAKNIQYF. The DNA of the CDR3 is TGTGCCAGCAGCCTGGAAGTCGCAGCTGAACTAGCCAAAAACATTCAGTACTTC.